The sample holds many counts of the clone carrying this TCR beta chain. Its specificity is not known. Germline V gene sequence: CDR1 MDHEN, CDR2 SYDVKM. The CDR3 covers 14 residues. The germline V and J ends were trimmed by 1 base and 7 bases, with 11 bases remaining between them. The data were obtained in a study of T cells in Graves' hyperthyroidism and ophthalmopathy. Study-wide findings and caveats: Classification by a 13 V-J model distinguished ophthalmopathy from stable hyperthyroidism. Model-based prediction identified ophthalmopathy a median around seven months prior to its onset.

The investigators amplified TCR beta CDR3 regions from RNA transcripts. TCR CDR3 regions were first amplified by RT-PCR with HTBI primers. TCRdb passed the multiplex PCR reads through MiXCR, listing each CDR3 protein once. The table shows 200,000 to 250,000 distinct CDR3 sequences, with more than 20% occurring only once. A Clinical Activity Score of at least 3, a NOSPECS grade of at least 4 and a duration under 3 months were recorded in the ophthalmopathy patients. Researchers barred patients who had uncontrolled infection, other autoimmune disease, pregnancy or lactation. The chain combines TRBV28 with TRBJ2-4, with D hard to call. The specimen was blood. The source of this sequence is a woman between 40 and 50 years old with Graves' ophthalmopathy. The CDR3 DNA is TGTGCCAGCAGTTTATCTCCGGGTGGGAACATTCAGTACTTC. Its translation is CASSLSPGGNIQYF.